Given below is one TCR beta chain in context. What it recognizes is unknown. As for treatment: some 20 received Ad26.COV2.S at low or high dose, single or two shots; 5 received placebo; per-sample allocation not given. Day 63 after the first vaccine or placebo injection was the time point for sampling. At a Boston site, the person donating was an adult of 18-55 years. Profiled with immunoSEQ multiplex PCR; TCRdb holds only in-frame clones, not every one. In the table there are more than 300,000 clones, around nine tenths of which are singletons. The data belong to a study of Ad26.COV2.S vaccination and SARS-CoV-2 variants. Looking at the study overall: In the study, Ad26.COV2.S was injected intramuscularly once, or twice 56 days apart.

The length of the CDR3 is 17 residues. Germline CDR1 is MNHEY and CDR2 is SVGEGT. V was cut by 3 bases and J by 2 bases, with 18 bases left in between. Regarding the study as a whole: Placebo recipients had lower spike-specific TCR breadth than vaccine recipients. Similar non-spike TCR breadth was seen in vaccine and placebo recipients.

The chain links TRBV6-2 or TRBV6-3 to TRBJ2-3, with a weak D call TRBD2 (6 bases). The source of this sequence is a person aged 18-60 years who received the Ad26.COV2.S COVID-19 vaccine or a placebo. The sample consisted of peripheral blood, taken in a trial of Ad26.COV2.S vaccine versus placebo. In DNA, the CDR3 is TGTGCCAGCAGTTATCGCCCCGGGCGGGACTTCACAGATACGCAGTATTTT. This codes for CASSYRPGRDFTDTQYF.